In its sample, the clone carrying this T cell receptor beta chain was seen many times. What it binds is not known. This sample holds PBMCs from 9.5 to 10 ml fresh peripheral blood. The J segment lost 6 bases and the V segment lost 3 bases, leaving 4 bases of the junction unmatched. Germline loops: CDR1 LNHDA, CDR2 SQIVND (reference sequence). The CDR3 loop spans 13 amino acids. The data belong to a study of T cells in Graves' hyperthyroidism and ophthalmopathy. Findings of the study overall: The blood repertoire included most of the expanded thyroid clonotypes above 0.001.

RNA transcripts were the template for amplifying TCR beta CDR3 regions. RT-PCR in the first round (using the HTBI primer set) targeted the TCR CDR3. TCRdb fed the multiplex PCR reads into MiXCR, producing one record per CDR3 protein. The table records almost 250,000 distinct CDR3 sequences, approximately 24% of them present only once. This TCR derives from a woman aged 40 to 50 with Graves' ophthalmopathy. Sequenced input: blood. The rearrangement uses TRBV19 and TRBJ1-2, with TRBD1 matching over 7 bases. CDR3 loop: CASSIEGADGYTF. The CDR3 DNA reads as TGTGCCAGTAGTATCGAGGGGGCTGATGGCTACACCTTC.